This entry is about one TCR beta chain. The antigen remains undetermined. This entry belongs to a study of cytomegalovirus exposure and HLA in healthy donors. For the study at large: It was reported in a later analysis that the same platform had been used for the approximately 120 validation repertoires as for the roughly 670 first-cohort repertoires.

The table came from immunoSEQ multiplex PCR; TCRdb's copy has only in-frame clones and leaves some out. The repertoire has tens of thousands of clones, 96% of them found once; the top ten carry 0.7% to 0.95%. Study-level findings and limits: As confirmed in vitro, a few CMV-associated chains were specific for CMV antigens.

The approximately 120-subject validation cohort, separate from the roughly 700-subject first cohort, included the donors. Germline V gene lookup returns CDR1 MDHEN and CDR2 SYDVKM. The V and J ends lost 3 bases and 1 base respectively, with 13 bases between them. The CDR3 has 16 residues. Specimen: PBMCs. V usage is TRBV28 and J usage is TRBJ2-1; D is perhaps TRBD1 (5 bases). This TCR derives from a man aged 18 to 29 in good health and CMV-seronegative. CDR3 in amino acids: CASSLGQGTSYNEQFF. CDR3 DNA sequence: TGTGCCAGCAGTTTGGGGCAGGGAACGTCCTACAATGAGCAGTTCTTC.